The clone carrying this T cell receptor beta chain was observed a few times. Its cognate antigen is unknown. The sample originates from a study of OX40 agonist ivuxolimab in advanced cancers. Study-wide context: The treatment was a fully human IgG2 OX40 agonist, ivuxolimab. Study-wide results and caveats: CD4+ and CD8+ blood T cells expanded clonally by week 6 at 0.1 to 3.0 mg/kg. It was not determined which antigens were specifically recognized by the peripheral T cells that had undergone clonal expansion.

The assay was immunoSEQ multiplex PCR, and TCRdb's table has in-frame clones only and misses some. The sample carries tens of thousands of clones, 80% to 90% recorded once. Trimming shortened V by 5 bases and J by 1 base, and 8 bases separated the two germline ends. Germline values: CDR1 LNHDA, CDR2 SQIVND (reference sequence). The CDR3 length is 13 residues. Specimen: CD4+ or CD8+ T cells sorted from blood, collected in a trial of the OX40 agonist ivuxolimab. This receptor was identified in an adult with an advanced solid tumor such as melanoma, head and neck, liver or kidney cancer. The rearrangement uses TRBV19 and TRBJ1-1; no firm D call. CDR3 coding DNA: TGTGCCAGTAGTCACAACACGAACACTGAAGCTTTCTTT. It encodes CASSHNTNTEAFF.